Listed below are T cell receptor beta chains from one sample, sequenced in a study of Tregs in tolerant kidney transplant recipients. The protocol was immunoSEQ multiplex PCR, while the TCRdb copy is restricted to in-frame clones and leaves out a portion. The sample contains 100,000 to 150,000 clones, about 90% of which appear only once. Material for sequencing was CD4+ T cells from blood. Receptors were obtained from a human donor in good health. CDR3s include the opening cysteine and the closing phenylalanine or tryptophan. D genes are given only for firm matches. Size tells how often a clone was seen (once, few, many) or the class of an expanded clone, and some rows leave it out.

j_call cdr3_length v_call d_call clone_size cdr3_nt cdr3_aa
TRBJ2-7 16 TRBV5-1 . . TGCGCCAGCAGCTTGGGCCCGATAGGGGTAGGCTACGAGCAGTACTTC CASSLGPIGVGYEQYF
TRBJ2-7 15 TRBV11-2 TRBD2 . TGTGCCAGCAGCCTTTACCGTGGGAGGGTGCACGAGCAGTACTTC CASSLYRGRVHEQYF
TRBJ2-2 16 TRBV7-9 . . TGTGCCAGCAGCTTAGCAGGTAGCCTCGACACCGGGGAGCTGTTTTTT CASSLAGSLDTGELFF
TRBJ2-5 16 TRBV5-5 TRBD2 few TGTGCCAGCAGTTCCTTTAGCGGGAGTAGAGGAGAGACCCAGTACTTC CASSSFSGSRGETQYF
TRBJ2-1 14 TRBV29-1 . . TGCAGCGTTGGAGGGGGGGTTATTGGCAATGAGCAGTTCTTC CSVGGGVIGNEQFF
TRBJ2-4 17 TRBV7-9 TRBD1 . TGTGCCAGCAGCTTATCAGCGTCACAGGGGGACAAAAACATTCAGTACTTC CASSLSASQGDKNIQYF
TRBJ1-6 17 TRBV27 . . TGTGCCAGCAGTTTGCTCAGTGGTAGCTCCTATAATTCACCCCTCCACTTT CASSLLSGSSYNSPLHF
TRBJ2-7 16 TRBV19 . . TGTGCCAGTAGTCCTAACCGGGCTCCCCTGGTAAAGGAGCAGTACTTC CASSPNRAPLVKEQYF
TRBJ2-7 13 TRBV30 . . TGTGCCTGGAGAGGCGGGAACGGCTACGAGCAGTACTTC CAWRGGNGYEQYF
TRBJ2-1 14 TRBV14 TRBD2 . TGTGCCAGCACTAAAATAGGGACTAGCGATGAGCAGTTCTTC CASTKIGTSDEQFF
TRBJ1-5 13 TRBV28 . . TGTGCCAGCAGTTCAGGGGGCAATCAGCCCCAGCATTTT CASSSGGNQPQHF
TRBJ1-2 15 TRBV6-1 . . TGTGCCAGCAGTGACCTCGGGACACAAAACTATGGCTACACCTTC CASSDLGTQNYGYTF
TRBJ2-3 14 TRBV11-2 . . TGTGCCAGCAGCTTAATAAGGAGTTCAGATACGCAGTATTTT CASSLIRSSDTQYF
TRBJ2-3 15 TRBV4-1 . . TGCGCCAGCAGCCAAGCGACCGGCCTCACAGATACGCAGTATTTT CASSQATGLTDTQYF
TRBJ1-1 11 TRBV10-1 . . TGCGCCAGCGTCGGGCGGACTGAAGCTTTCTTT CASVGRTEAFF
TRBJ2-2 16 TRBV15 TRBD2 . TGTGCCACCAGCACGGGACTAGCGGGAGTGGCCGGGGAGCTGTTTTTT CATSTGLAGVAGELFF
TRBJ2-1 15 TRBV19 TRBD2 . TGTGCCAGTAGTGCCGGGACTAGCGGGAGCAATGAGCAGTTCTTC CASSAGTSGSNEQFF
TRBJ1-1 10 TRBV29-1 . . TGCAGCGTCGGGAACACTGAAGCTTTCTTT CSVGNTEAFF
TRBJ2-3 14 TRBV5-1 . . TGCGCCAGCAGCTTGGAAGGGAGATCCTCCACGCAGTATTTT CASSLEGRSSTQYF
TRBJ1-4 15 TRBV9 TRBD1 . TGTGCCAGCAGCGTGTGGACAGGGCCAAATGAAAAACTGTTTTTT CASSVWTGPNEKLFF
TRBJ2-5 16 TRBV27 . . TGTGCCAGCAGTTTGCTAAGGGGGGCGATGAGAGAGACCCAGTACTTC CASSLLRGAMRETQYF
TRBJ1-4 14 TRBV10-3 . . TGTGCCACCGCTGGCGGGGACGGGGATGAAAAACTGTTTTTT CATAGGDGDEKLFF
TRBJ1-5 14 TRBV6-5 . . TGTGCCAGCAGTTACGGGAATCCCAATCAGCCCCAGCATTTT CASSYGNPNQPQHF
TRBJ1-1 14 TRBV29-1 . . TGCAGCGTTGCCGGGGTATTAATGAACACTGAAGCTTTCTTT CSVAGVLMNTEAFF
TRBJ2-7 13 TRBV18 . . TGTGCCAGCTCACCACCCGGGACCTACGAGCAGTACTTC CASSPPGTYEQYF
TRBJ2-1 17 TRBV6-4 TRBD1 . TGTGCCAGCCCCCCCGGGCAGGGGGCTTACTTCTACAATGAGCAGTTCTTC CASPPGQGAYFYNEQFF
TRBJ2-1 17 TRBV9 TRBD2 . TGTGCCAGCAGCGTAGGCGGGGGTAAGAGCTCCTACAATGAGCAGTTCTTC CASSVGGGKSSYNEQFF
TRBJ2-1 14 TRBV4-1 . . TGCGCCAGCAGCCAGCCCCAGGGGATACGGGAGCAGTTCTTC CASSQPQGIREQFF
TRBJ2-3 13 TRBV29-1 . . TGCAGCGTGCCCACGAGAAGGGGAGATACGCAGTATTTT CSVPTRRGDTQYF
TRBJ2-5 13 TRBV9 . . TGTGCCAGCAGCGTAGGGACACAAGAGACCCAGTACTTC CASSVGTQETQYF
TRBJ2-7 16 TRBV7-2 . . TGTGCCAGCAGCCTAATGACCGGGACACGGACCTCCGAGCAGTACTTC CASSLMTGTRTSEQYF
TRBJ1-4 18 TRBV15 . . TGTGCCACCAGCGCTCCCCCCGCTTGGTATAATAAGAATGAAAAACTGTTTTTT CATSAPPAWYNKNEKLFF
TRBJ2-1 14 TRBV5-8 . . TGTGCCAGCAGCTTATTAAGCTCCTACAATGAGCAGTTCTTC CASSLLSSYNEQFF
TRBJ2-5 13 TRBV2 . once TGTGCCAGTCGGGCCACAGGACAAGAGACCCAGTACTTC CASRATGQETQYF
TRBJ2-2 16 TRBV6-5 . . TGTGCCAGCAGTTCCCGACCCCCGGAAAATTCCGGGGAGCTGTTTTTT CASSSRPPENSGELFF
TRBJ1-1 14 TRBV7-7 . . TGTGCTAGCAGCCCGGACTTAAGGGGCGCTGAAGCTTTCTTT CASSPDLRGAEAFF
TRBJ1-3 17 TRBV10-2 . . TGCGCCAGCGCGGCGCCCGAAAGGTCAGGGACTGGAAACACCATATATTTT CASAAPERSGTGNTIYF
TRBJ1-1 16 TRBV6-5 TRBD1 . TGTGCCAGCAGTTACTCGGGACAGGGGCTAAACACTGAAGCTTTCTTT CASSYSGQGLNTEAFF
TRBJ1-6 18 TRBV7-2 . . TGTGCCAGCAGCTTACGGTGGGGGCAGAGCTCCTATAATTCACCCCTCCACTTT CASSLRWGQSSYNSPLHF
TRBJ2-3 17 TRBV5-1 TRBD2 . TGCGCCAGCAGCACCGGGACTAGCGGGAGGGGCAAAGATACGCAGTATTTT CASSTGTSGRGKDTQYF
TRBJ2-2 16 TRBV30 . few TGTGCCTGGACCCCTAAATACAGGTCGAACACCGGGGAGCTGTTTTTT CAWTPKYRSNTGELFF
TRBJ2-7 17 TRBV5-5 TRBD2 . TGTGCCAGCAGCTTGGTTGAAAGTAGCGGGAGCAGGTACGAGCAGTACTTC CASSLVESSGSRYEQYF
TRBJ2-2 13 TRBV7-3 . . TGTGCCAGCAGCTTAAAGCGCTTAGGGGAGCTGTTTTTT CASSLKRLGELFF
TRBJ2-7 13 TRBV11-2 . few TGTGCCAGCAGCCCGACTAGCTCCTACGAGCAGTACTTC CASSPTSSYEQYF
TRBJ1-1 16 TRBV7-6 . . TGTGCCAGCAGCCTTGGAGCGAGGGCGGCTCTCGCTGAAGCTTTCTTT CASSLGARAALAEAFF
TRBJ1-2 15 TRBV5-1 TRBD1 once TGCGCCAGCAGCTTGGGTCCAGGGGGCAGCTATGGCTACACCTTC CASSLGPGGSYGYTF
TRBJ1-1 15 TRBV19 TRBD1 . TGTGCCAGTAAGAAGGGACAGGGCACGAACACTGAAGCTTTCTTT CASKKGQGTNTEAFF
TRBJ1-5 13 TRBV9 . few TGTGCCAGCGCTAGGGGGGGCAATCAGCCCCAGCATTTT CASARGGNQPQHF
TRBJ1-6 16 TRBV7-6 . . TGTGCCAGCAGCTTAGCGGAAGGGGCCTATAATTCACCCCTCCACTTT CASSLAEGAYNSPLHF
TRBJ2-7 15 TRBV11-2 TRBD1 . TGTGCCAGCAGCCCCGGACAGGGGTGGACCTACGAGCAGTACTTC CASSPGQGWTYEQYF
TRBJ2-7 15 TRBV12-5 . . TGTGCTAGTGGTTTCCTCTCTGGGGGCCTGCACGAGCAGTACTTC CASGFLSGGLHEQYF
TRBJ2-5 15 TRBV5-1 . . TGCGCCAGCAGCTTGGGTGGGACTTCTGAAGAGACCCAGTACTTC CASSLGGTSEETQYF
TRBJ2-3 14 TRBV19 . . TGTGCCAGTAGTATCAGGACTATCACAGATACGCAGTATTTT CASSIRTITDTQYF